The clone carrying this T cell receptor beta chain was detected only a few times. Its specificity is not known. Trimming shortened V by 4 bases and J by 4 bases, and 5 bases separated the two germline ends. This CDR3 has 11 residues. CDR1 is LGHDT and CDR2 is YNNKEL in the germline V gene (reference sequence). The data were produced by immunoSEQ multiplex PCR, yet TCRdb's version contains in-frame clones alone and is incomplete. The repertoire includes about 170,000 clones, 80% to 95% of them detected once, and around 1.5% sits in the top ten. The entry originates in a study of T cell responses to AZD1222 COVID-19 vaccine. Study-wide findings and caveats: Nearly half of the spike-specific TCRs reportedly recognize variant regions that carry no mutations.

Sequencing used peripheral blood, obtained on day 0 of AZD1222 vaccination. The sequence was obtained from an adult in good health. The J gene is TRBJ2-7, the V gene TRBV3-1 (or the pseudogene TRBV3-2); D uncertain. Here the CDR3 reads CASSRVYEQYF. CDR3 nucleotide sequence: TGTGCCAGCAGCCGGGTGTACGAGCAGTACTTC.